The rows below give T cell receptor beta chains drawn from one sample of a study of T cells expressing NK-cell markers. TCRdb reprocessed the 5' RACE reads, with one entry per CDR3 protein and no DNA. This sample's table reports 500,000 to 600,000 distinct CDR3 sequences. The sequenced sample consisted of blood T cells: a sorted CD56 or NKG2C T cell subset, CD4+ or CD8+ T cells, or bulk PBMC T cells (not recorded which). Receptors originate from a man aged 18 to 29 in good health. The CDR3 runs from the conserved cysteine through the conserved F or W.

j_call,v_call,cdr3_aa
TRBJ2-7,TRBV29-1,CSVAPGAAYEQYF
TRBJ2-3,TRBV7-9,CASSQSGSSTDTQYF
TRBJ2-7,TRBV30,CAWRVPGPSYEQYF
TRBJ1-1,TRBV15,CATSREIRGSGTEAFF
TRBJ2-1,TRBV2,CASSAKRVVRGNEQFF
TRBJ2-3,TRBV14,CASSRYGGTSDSSTDTQYF
TRBJ1-6,TRBV5-1,CASSMTGEDSPLHF
TRBJ2-1,TRBV11-2,CASSSGDSEQFF
TRBJ2-1,TRBV5-1,CASSPRPIQGNEQFF
TRBJ2-5,TRBV5-1,CASSYLPRETQYF
TRBJ2-3,TRBV5-5,CASSPTFAGDTQYF
TRBJ2-4,TRBV27,CASSLSWLAEGPLAKNIQYF
TRBJ2-1,TRBV5-1,CASQGTSGRFDEQFF
TRBJ2-3,TRBV12-3/TRBV12-4,CASSLGRGTTFGLDTQYF
TRBJ1-4,TRBV7-2,CASSLGGRNEKLFF
TRBJ2-5,TRBV11-2,CASSLSSDRGLQETQYF
TRBJ1-1,TRBV5-1,CASSPTTSSEAFF
TRBJ2-2,TRBV25-1,CASTQAETANTGELFF
TRBJ2-2,TRBV4-1,CASSQGTSPGELFF
TRBJ2-3,TRBV7-9,CASSSAISSSAPHTQYF
TRBJ2-1,TRBV12-3/TRBV12-4,CASSPSLHEQFF
TRBJ1-1,TRBV24-1,CATSDGKQGDTEAFF
TRBJ2-7,TRBV7-8,CASSRGLGVYEEYF
TRBJ2-1,TRBV5-4,CASSLELAGPSGQFF
TRBJ2-1,TRBV9,CASSAGQDAYNEQFF
TRBJ1-4,TRBV20-1,CSAPDAISRGEKLFF
TRBJ2-5,TRBV24-1,CATSPGGRETQYF
TRBJ1-2,TRBV25-1,CASSGPRGTIGYTF
TRBJ2-5,TRBV5-1,CASSSGLAGEETQYF
TRBJ2-5,TRBV18,CASSPGQIQETQYF
TRBJ2-7,TRBV5-1,CASSLDSGRVYEQYF
TRBJ2-2,TRBV20-1,CSARDQGTGATGELFF
TRBJ1-1,TRBV6-5,CASSYSMWVRTEAFF
TRBJ2-3,TRBV5-1,CASSLSPGSDTQYF
TRBJ2-4,TRBV5-4,CASSIAGAGAQNIQYF
TRBJ2-7,TRBV7-8,CASRSAGGSSYEQYF
TRBJ2-5,TRBV20-1,CSARGNSEKQTQYF
TRBJ2-3,TRBV12-3/TRBV12-4,CASTLGLATDTQYF
TRBJ2-3,TRBV24-1,CATSDSPGSGPRTDTQYF
TRBJ1-4,TRBV12-3/TRBV12-4,CASNMDSGNEKLFF
TRBJ2-1,TRBV20-1,CSASNSWDSYNEQFF
TRBJ2-7,TRBV28,CASRSTGDEQYF
TRBJ2-2,TRBV29-1,CSVGSSGRRAGELFF
TRBJ1-1,TRBV6-1,CASTQGWGGTEAFF
TRBJ2-3,TRBV10-3,CAIRDRGLTDTQYF
TRBJ1-5,TRBV5-5,CASSGLQGASNQPQHF
TRBJ2-3,TRBV30,CAWSVRHPTQYF
TRBJ1-5,TRBV12-3/TRBV12-4,CASSAPSGQPQHF
TRBJ1-1,TRBV4-2,CASSQDSMGNTEAFF
TRBJ2-5,TRBV29-1,CSVERSRKTQYF
TRBJ1-2,TRBV5-5,CASSLRQGNRESYGYTF
TRBJ2-1,TRBV4-1,CASSQALGGSYNEQFF
TRBJ2-3,TRBV20-1,CSARDRRREGTDTQYF
TRBJ1-4,TRBV29-1,CSVSGIADSRNEKLFF
TRBJ2-7,TRBV2,CASRGDLYEQYF